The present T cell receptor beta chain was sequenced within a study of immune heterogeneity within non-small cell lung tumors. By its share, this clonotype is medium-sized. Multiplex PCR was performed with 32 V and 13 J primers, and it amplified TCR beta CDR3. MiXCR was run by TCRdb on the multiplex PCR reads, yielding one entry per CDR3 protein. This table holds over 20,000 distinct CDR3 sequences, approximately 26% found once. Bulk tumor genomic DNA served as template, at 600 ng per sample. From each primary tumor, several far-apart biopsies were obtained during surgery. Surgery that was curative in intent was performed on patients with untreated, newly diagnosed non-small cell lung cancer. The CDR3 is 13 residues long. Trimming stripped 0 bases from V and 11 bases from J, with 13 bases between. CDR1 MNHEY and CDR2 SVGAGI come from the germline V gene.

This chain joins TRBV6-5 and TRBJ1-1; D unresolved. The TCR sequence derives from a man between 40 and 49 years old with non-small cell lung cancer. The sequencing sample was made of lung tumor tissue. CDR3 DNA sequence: TGTGCCAGCAGTTACTCGACACACGGAATGGCTTTCTTT. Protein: CASSYSTHGMAFF.